Listed below are T cell receptor beta chains from one sample, sequenced in a study of blood T cells in healthy people across ages. A single record per CDR3 protein comes from TCRdb applying MiXCR to the 5' RACE reads. The sample contains 700,000 to 950,000 distinct CDR3 sequences, 40% to 45% of which appear only once. Sequenced material: blood. These receptors were obtained from a woman aged 55-69 years in good health. Each CDR3 is given with its conserved first and last residue. The D gene is left open where the match is weak. Clone size is shown for a subset of rows, as once, few, many or a class of expanded clone.

TRBV14	TRBJ1-1	.	.	CASSQWAHRTEAFF	TGTGCCAGCAGCCAATGGGCCCATCGCACTGAAGCTTTCTTT
TRBV5-6	TRBJ1-4	.	TRBD1	CVSSWDRGNEKLFF	TGTGTCAGCAGCTGGGACAGGGGTAATGAAAAACTGTTTTTT
TRBV3-1	TRBJ2-3	.	.	CASSQWRRDTDTQYF	TGTGCCAGCAGCCAATGGCGGCGAGACACAGATACGCAGTATTTT
TRBV18	TRBJ1-2	.	.	CASSPTAGSDGYTF	TGTGCCAGCTCACCAACCGCAGGTTCGGATGGCTACACCTTC
TRBV14	TRBJ1-6	.	.	CASSQGRYNSPLHF	TGTGCCAGCAGCCAAGGACGGTATAATTCACCCCTCCACTTT
TRBV18	TRBJ2-1	.	.	CASSSLDRLNEQFF	TGTGCCAGCTCATCCTTGGACAGATTAAATGAGCAGTTCTTC
TRBV7-2	TRBJ2-1	.	TRBD1	CASSYTGTVYNEQFF	TGTGCCAGCAGCTATACCGGGACAGTGTACAATGAGCAGTTCTTC
TRBV18	TRBJ2-3	.	TRBD2	CASSPGLAGVGDTQYF	TGTGCCAGCTCACCCGGACTAGCGGGAGTAGGAGATACGCAGTATTTT
TRBV3-1	TRBJ2-3	.	.	CASSQAVAGTDTQYF	TGTGCCAGCAGCCAAGCGGTGGCAGGCACAGATACGCAGTATTTT
TRBV7-2	TRBJ2-1	.	.	CASSPQLAEQFF	TGTGCCAGCAGCCCCCAGCTGGCTGAGCAGTTCTTC
TRBV5-1	TRBJ2-7	.	TRBD1	CASSEDRGSYNEQYF	TGCGCCAGCAGCGAGGACAGGGGCTCCTACAATGAGCAGTACTTC
TRBV28	TRBJ2-1	.	TRBD2	CASSPPGGGRVNEQFF	TGTGCCAGCAGCCCTCCGGGGGGCGGGAGGGTTAATGAGCAGTTCTTC
TRBV20-1	TRBJ1-5	.	.	CSARDLGNSNQPQHF	TGCAGTGCTAGAGATTTGGGTAATAGCAATCAGCCCCAGCATTTT
TRBV20-1	TRBJ2-3	once	TRBD2	CSARSIGAGASTDTQYF	TGCAGTGCTAGAAGTATCGGGGCGGGAGCGAGCACAGATACGCAGTATTTT
TRBV20-1	TRBJ2-7	.	.	CSATRDPYEQYF	TGCAGTGCTACACGGGACCCCTACGAGCAGTACTTC
TRBV6-6	TRBJ1-2	.	TRBD1	CASSYRDSPSYGYTF	TGTGCCAGCAGTTACCGGGACAGTCCATCATATGGCTACACCTTC
TRBV3-1	TRBJ2-4	.	TRBD1	CASSPGQGASGIQYF	TGTGCCAGCAGCCCGGGACAGGGGGCGTCGGGCATTCAGTACTTC
TRBV18	TRBJ1-1	once	.	CASSPPNRVNTEAFF	TGTGCCAGCTCACCCCCGAACAGGGTGAACACTGAAGCTTTCTTT
TRBV20-1	TRBJ2-1	.	TRBD2	CSARDLIGGSGNSYNEQFF	TGCAGTGCTAGAGATCTCATCGGGGGTAGCGGGAACTCCTACAATGAGCAGTTCTTC
TRBV29-1	TRBJ2-5	many	TRBD1	CSVVGLWTGTQETQYF	TGCAGCGTTGTAGGCCTCTGGACAGGGACCCAAGAGACCCAGTACTTC
TRBV29-1	TRBJ2-3	once	TRBD1	CSVESGTGIGTDTQYF	TGCAGCGTTGAATCTGGGACAGGGATTGGCACAGATACGCAGTATTTT
TRBV27	TRBJ2-3	few	TRBD2	CASSSRLAGATDTQYF	TGTGCCAGCAGTTCTCGACTAGCGGGAGCCACAGATACGCAGTATTTT
TRBV25-1	TRBJ2-6	once	.	CASSENWNFASGANVLTF	TGTGCCAGCAGTGAAAATTGGAATTTCGCCTCTGGGGCCAACGTCCTGACTTTC
TRBV6-1	TRBJ2-1	.	.	CASRGRSGGSSYNEQFF	TGTGCCAGCAGGGGTAGAAGTGGGGGGAGCTCCTACAATGAGCAGTTCTTC